This section outlines one T cell receptor beta chain sequence together with its context. This clonotype turned up a few times. Its antigen target is currently unknown. No much larger clonotype is one base removed from it; base qualities were not supplied. Interpreted using the paper, the time point label stands for: newly diagnosed GD, antithyroid drugs for less than 3 months. RNA was extracted from PBMCs in TRIzol for both TCR sequencing and RNA sequencing. The diagnosis of Graves' disease followed American Thyroid Association guidelines. Recruitment of patients was carried out at an endocrinology department in Xi'an, China. Each patient gave 7 to 9.5 milliliters of peripheral blood, collected in an EDTA anticoagulant tube. Ficoll Paque Plus density gradient separation was used to isolate PBMCs, and no further T cell sorting was done. An Agilent 2100 Bioanalyzer and agarose gel were used to check RNA quality, and a NanoDrop 2000 was used to measure RNA concentration.

This sample was included in a study of regulatory T cells in long-lasting Graves disease (dated by TCRdb to about 2021). For the study in its entirety: Antithyroid drugs had been taken for less than 3 months by newly diagnosed Graves' disease patients. Patients with persistent Graves' disease were compared with patients with newly diagnosed Graves' disease using TCR sequencing and RNA sequencing of peripheral blood. The study was registered as a clinical trial and conducted in China. A total of some 35 samples underwent TCR sequencing: 13 from persistent and 20 from newly diagnosed Graves' disease patients. Broader findings and caveats from the paper: Compared with newly diagnosed patients, patients with persistent Graves' disease had lower TCR Shannon entropy and fewer highly expanded clones, which suggests clonal expansion. Only peripheral blood was studied, because thyroid tissue, the primary lesion, was inaccessible. Only the TCR beta chain was sequenced and analyzed. The small sample size was acknowledged by the authors as a limitation that may reduce accuracy. More public clonotypes were shared among persistent patients (under 3,000) than among newly diagnosed patients (over 900).

The library was produced with multiplex PCR. The instrument was an Illumina HiSeq 4000. To build TCR beta libraries, CDR3 regions were amplified by Arm-PCR using iRepertoire HTBI primers. Gel purification was performed on PCR products prior to sequencing. Per the original workflow: A total of roughly 67 TRBV and under 15 TRBJ segments were identified across samples and were used for gene usage analysis of CDR3 amino acid clonotypes. COPE and FqMerger were used to merge filtered high-quality paired reads into contigs. BLAST was used to align contigs to IMGT TRBV, TRBD and TRBJ reference genes, with CDR3 defined following IMGT. Any clonotype with a frequency above 0.1% was counted as a highly expanded clone. Repertoire diversity was measured by Shannon entropy, and V-J evenness by the Gini coefficient. Public clonotypes were defined as clonotypes shared by more than one individual. Starting from the raw public reads, TCRdb applied fastp trimming at Q25, assembled clones with MiXCR and retained in-frame beta chains. When rows share a CDR3 protein, they turn into one entry using the most common DNA and genes. These V and J calls derive from TCRdb rather than the authors' analysis. The sample yields roughly 560,000 distinct CDR3 sequences; more than 10% were counted once. The top ten constitute roughly 9.3% of the sample.

The sample was also linked to a second study, of T cells in Graves' hyperthyroidism and ophthalmopathy. From that second study: Stable Graves' hyperthyroidism was defined as the absence of progression to ophthalmopathy over 18 months of follow-up. Hyperthyroidism patients were newly diagnosed, with disease duration under 2 months, and aged 18 to 65 years. Any patient with an uncontrolled infection, another autoimmune disease, pregnancy or lactation was excluded. Diagnoses relied on clinical symptoms, serum thyroxine and TRAb, thyroid ultrasound and orbital computed tomography. A first-round RT-PCR of the TCR CDR3 used the HTBI primer set with the Qiagen OneStep RT-PCR kit. Most expanded thyroid clonotypes (frequency above 0.001) were also found in blood, which suggests that blood repertoires may mirror thyroid immune responses. A model built on a 13 V-J signature distinguished ophthalmopathy from stable hyperthyroidism, reaching about 88% sensitivity and about 81% specificity in cross-validation and 80%/75% in testing. In validation, the model predicted progression to ophthalmopathy a median of roughly 6.1 months before onset, with about 70% sensitivity and roughly 79% specificity. TCR V-J signatures able to tell the groups apart were searched for in a discovery cohort of 90 to 100 patients, of whom 43 had Graves' ophthalmopathy and roughly 59 had stable Graves' hyperthyroidism. Prospective prediction of ophthalmopathy was tested in an independent validation cohort consisting of some 19 hyperthyroidism patients and approximately 16 patients who later progressed to ophthalmopathy. For training and testing, the roughly 100 patients in the discovery cohort were randomly divided in a 7:3 ratio. In six Graves' hyperthyroidism patients, the study also compared T-cell repertoires from thyroid tissue with T-cell repertoires from blood. After sampling, hyperthyroidism patients received methimazole starting at 30 mg daily, and ophthalmopathy patients received high-dose intravenous methylprednisolone. Libraries were constructed in a second round of multiplex PCR, after which size selection and purification were performed. Sequencing of the libraries was done on an Illumina HiSeq2000 using paired-end 100 bp reads. SOAPnuke was used to process the raw data, with reads discarded if the reads contained adapters or uncalled bases, had a mean Phred below 15, or lacked an exact constant-primer or identifier match. High-quality paired reads were merged with COPE v1.2.5, and unique nucleotide sequences were defined as clonotypes. Clonotypes were aligned to IMGT TRBV, TRBD and TRBJ reference segments using MiTCR v1.1. The analysis was restricted to V-J combinations with a frequency above 0.0001, which together covered roughly 99% of the repertoires. The TCS score was defined as the ratio of F50 (clonal expansion) to E x V (chaos), calculated using BLOSUM62-based TCRdist between CDR3 peptides within each V-J. Welch's t-statistics and random forest reduced 450 to 600 V-J features to roughly 13, which were used in a naive Bayes classifier (R e1071). Sample size was not statistically predetermined, and blinding of investigators to group allocation was not performed. The paper reports TCR Vbeta CDR3 sequencing of approximately 140 peripheral blood samples: 40 or so ophthalmopathy, under 80 hyperthyroidism and some 17 progressor patients.

The input for sequencing was peripheral blood mononuclear cells (PBMCs), taken at new diagnosis, from a patient treated with antithyroid drugs. The TCR originated in a woman aged 25 to 39 with Graves disease. Donor details come from another sample of the same person, matched by shared clones.

The CDR3 reads CASSPSLSMNTEAFF. In nucleotides, the sequence is TGTGCCAGTAGTCCGTCCCTAAGCATGAACACTGAAGCTTTCTTT. The chain is encoded by TRBV19 joined to TRBJ1-1; a confident D gene designation cannot be given. CDR1 and CDR2 were assigned from the germline V gene (reference sequence) as LNHDA and SQIVND. The CDR3 numbers 15 residues from cysteine through phenylalanine. CDR3 DNA is the only sequence kept; it has 45 bases, read in frame from the first base. At the junction V is shortened by 5 bases and J by 0 bases, with 13 bases in between.